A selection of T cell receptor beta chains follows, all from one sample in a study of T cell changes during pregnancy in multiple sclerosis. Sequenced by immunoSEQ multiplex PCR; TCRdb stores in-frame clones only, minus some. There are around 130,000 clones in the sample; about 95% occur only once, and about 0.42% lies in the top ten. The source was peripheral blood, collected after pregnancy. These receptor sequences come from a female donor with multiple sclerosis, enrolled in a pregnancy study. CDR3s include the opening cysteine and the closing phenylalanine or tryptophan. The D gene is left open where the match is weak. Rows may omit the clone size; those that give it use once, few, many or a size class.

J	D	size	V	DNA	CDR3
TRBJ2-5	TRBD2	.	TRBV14	TGTGCCAGCAGCCAAGATGAGGTAGCGGGAGGTCCTAAGAACTTC	CASSQDEVAGGPKNF
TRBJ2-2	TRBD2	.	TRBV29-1	TGCAGCGTACTGACTAGCGGGAGAACAGGGGAGCTGTTTTTT	CSVLTSGRTGELFF
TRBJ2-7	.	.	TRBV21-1	TGTGCCAGCAGCAATAGCGGGGTCGCCAGTTACGAGCAGTACTTC	CASSNSGVASYEQYF
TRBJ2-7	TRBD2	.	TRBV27	TGTGCCAGCAGTTTGCGGTCTAGCGGGATCTACGAGCAGTACTTC	CASSLRSSGIYEQYF
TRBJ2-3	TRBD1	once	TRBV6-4	TGTGCCAGCAGAATCAAAACCGGGACAGGGCCCGCGGATACGCAGTATTTT	CASRIKTGTGPADTQYF
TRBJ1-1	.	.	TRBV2	TGTGCCAGCAGACAACGAGGAAAGAACACTGAAGCTTTCTTT	CASRQRGKNTEAFF
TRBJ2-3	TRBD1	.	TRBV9	TGTGCCAGCAGCCCCTGGGGACAGGGGGCGACAGATACGCAGTATTTT	CASSPWGQGATDTQYF
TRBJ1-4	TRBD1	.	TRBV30	TGTGCCTGGAGGCCCGGGACAGGAAAACTGTTTTTT	CAWRPGTGKLFF
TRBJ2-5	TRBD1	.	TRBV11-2	TGTGTGCCACTTCCAGGGGGACAGGGGGTCCAAGAGACCCAGTACTTC	CVPLPGGQGVQETQYF
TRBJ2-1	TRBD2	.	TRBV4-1	TGCGCCAGCAGCCAAGATTTGGTGGGACTAGCGGGCTCTCTAGAGCAGTTCTTC	CASSQDLVGLAGSLEQFF
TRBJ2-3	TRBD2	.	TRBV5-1	TGCGCCAGCAGGGGGACTAGTTCTTCAGATACGCAGTATTTT	CASRGTSSSDTQYF
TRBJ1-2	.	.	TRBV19	TGTGCCGGGTTCAGGATACTCTATGGCTACACCTTC	CAGFRILYGYTF
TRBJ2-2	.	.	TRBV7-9	TGTGCCAGCAGCCTCGAGACCGGGGAGCTGTTTTTT	CASSLETGELFF
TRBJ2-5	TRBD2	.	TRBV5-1	TGCGCCAGCAGCTTAACCATCTTACGCGGGAGTGTAGAGACCCAGTACTTC	CASSLTILRGSVETQYF
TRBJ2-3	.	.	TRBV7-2	TGTGCCAGCAGCTCTTCCAGGGCCAGCACAGATACGCAGTATTTT	CASSSSRASTDTQYF
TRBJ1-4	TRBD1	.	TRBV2	TGTGCCAGCAGTTTAACAGGGGTCAATGAAAAACTGTTTTTT	CASSLTGVNEKLFF
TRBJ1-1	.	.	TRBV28	TGTGCCAGCGGTTTGCGGGGAACTGAAGCTTTCTTT	CASGLRGTEAFF
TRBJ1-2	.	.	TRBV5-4	TGTGCCAGCAGCCCTGCTGAGGTCAGAGGTGGCTACACCTTC	CASSPAEVRGGYTF
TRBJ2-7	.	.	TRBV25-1	TGTGCCAGCAGTGAATCAGGGGTGTCCTACGAGCAGTACTTC	CASSESGVSYEQYF
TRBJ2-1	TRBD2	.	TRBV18	TGTGCCAGCTCACCTCCGGGACTAGCGGGGGGGTCCTACAATGAGCAGTTCTTC	CASSPPGLAGGSYNEQFF
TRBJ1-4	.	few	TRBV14	TGTGCCAGCAGCCAAATCGGCAGGGCAAAGGAAAAACTGTTTTTT	CASSQIGRAKEKLFF
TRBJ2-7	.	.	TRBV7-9	TGTGCCAGCAGCCCCGTCCGTCCCTACGAGCAGTACTTC	CASSPVRPYEQYF